This entry concerns a single T cell receptor (beta chain). Per the original methods: Estimates of nucleated cell counts were drawn from the amplification of reference gene primers. The repertoire was sequenced with immunoSEQ multiplex PCR; TCRdb's copy has only in-frame clones and lacks some. Clone size and V and J calls were adopted from that table, with D and trimming inferred from the DNA. Here the sample spans about 440,000 clones, 70% to 90% being singletons. Followed over time, Seattle patients had been enrolled while infection was active. The record originates from a study of blood T cell repertoires in COVID-19. Overall study context: Samples representing acute and convalescent COVID-19 were sourced from the United States, Italy and Spain. The cDNA or gDNA used as material had been derived from T cells, B-cell-depleted T cells, or PBMCs.

With V trimmed by 3 bases and J by 5 bases, 9 bases remained unmatched. This CDR3 contains 15 residues. The germline CDR1 and CDR2 sequences are MNHEY and SVGAGI. Source material: peripheral blood. This TCR was recovered from a woman between 50 and 59 years old with COVID-19, enrolled during active disease. The rearrangement links TRBV6-5 to TRBJ1-2; 7 nucleotides line up with TRBD1. The CDR3 nucleotides are TGTGCCAGCAGTTATACCGGGGACAGCCCTTATGGCTACACCTTC. Protein sequence: CASSYTGDSPYGYTF.